The present T cell receptor (beta chain) was sequenced within a study of blood T cell repertoires in COVID-19. Under the authors' procedure: Reference gene primer amplification gave nucleated cell count estimates. Repertoires were generated with immunoSEQ multiplex PCR, while TCRdb's copy carries only in-frame clones and drops some. The V and J calls and clone size are taken from that table; D and trimming were inferred from the DNA. The sample contains roughly 170,000 clones, around 86% of which appear only once. The CDR3 contains 17 residues. V was pared by 3 bases and J by 1 base, with 2 bases of the junction left unmatched. Germline CDR1 LGHDT, CDR2 YNNKEL (reference sequence).

This clonotype originated in a man between 35 and 55 years old with active or convalescent COVID-19. J is TRBJ2-2 and V is TRBV3-1 (or the pseudogene TRBV3-2), with 13 nucleotides matching TRBD2. Sequencing input: peripheral blood. CDR3: CASSQRLAGGNTGELFF. Written as DNA, the CDR3 is TGTGCCAGCAGCCAGCGACTAGCGGGGGGGAACACCGGGGAGCTGTTTTTT.